The 6 T cell receptor beta chains given below trace back to one sample, sequenced in a study of blood T cell repertoires in COVID-19. Assay: immunoSEQ multiplex PCR; the TCRdb copy retains only in-frame clones and omits some. This table holds just under 65,000 clones, about four fifths found once. The sequenced sample consisted of peripheral blood. The receptors originated from a human donor in a cohort sampled during active COVID-19.

This clone was picked up one time. The rearrangement links TRBV9 to TRBJ2-7; 7 bases fit TRBD1. CDR3 length equals 15 residues. Losses at the gene ends were 0 bases for V and 6 bases for J; bases not matched to a gene: 9. Per the germline V gene, CDR1 is SGDLS and CDR2 is YYNGEE. CDR3 protein: CASSVGGGGGREQYF. The CDR3 nucleotides read TGTGCCAGCAGCGTAGGAGGGGGCGGAGGACGCGAGCAGTACTTC.

The chain couples TRBV9 to TRBJ2-7; the match to TRBD2 covers 8 bases. Per germline, CDR1 SGDLS and CDR2 YYNGEE. The CDR3 extends over 14 amino acids. V trimming: 4 bases; J trimming: 4 bases; junction bases outside the gene matches: 7. CDR3 region: CASSQTGGAYEQYF. For the CDR3, the DNA is TGTGCCAGCAGCCAAACGGGGGGGGCGTACGAGCAGTACTTC.

This rearrangement joins TRBV7-9 to TRBJ2-3, with D possibly TRBD2 on 5 matching bases. Trimming took off 1 base at V and 13 bases at J, with 15 bases between the two ends. Germline V gene lookup returns CDR1 SEHNR and CDR2 FQNEAQ (reference sequence). The CDR3 sequence is 13 residues long. The CDR3 protein is CASSLGFAGLEYF. The DNA of the CDR3 is TGTGCCAGCAGCTTAGGTTTCGCGGGTTTGGAGTATTTT.

This chain connects TRBV2 to TRBJ1-1, with D tentatively TRBD1 (6 bases). Germline V lookup: CDR1 SNHLY, CDR2 FYNNEI. Deletions cut 8 bases from V and 1 base from J, with 8 bases between. The CDR3 totals 12 residues. This CDR3 is CASGRGNTEAFF. DNA of the CDR3: TGTGCCAGCGGCAGGGGGAACACTGAAGCTTTCTTT.

The chain is built from TRBV11-2 and TRBJ1-3; D gene ambiguous. The CDR3 has 14 amino acids. Germline V gene sequence: CDR1 SGHAT, CDR2 FQNNGV. Trimming took off 5 bases at V and 1 base at J, with 9 bases between the two ends. The CDR3 reads CASSHGGSGNTIYF. In DNA form, the CDR3 reads TGTGCCAGCAGCCACGGCGGTTCTGGAAACACCATATATTTT.

The chain couples TRBV28 to TRBJ2-7; tentative D call: TRBD1 (6 bases). The germline V and J ends were trimmed by 4 bases and 0 bases, with 25 bases remaining between them. Germline V gene sequence: CDR1 MDHEN, CDR2 SYDVKM. This CDR3 contains 19 residues. The CDR3, as DNA: TGTGCCAGCAGTTCCTTCCTGAATTTACCAGGGACAAGCTCCTACGAGCAGTACTTC. Translating gives CASSSFLNLPGTSSYEQYF.